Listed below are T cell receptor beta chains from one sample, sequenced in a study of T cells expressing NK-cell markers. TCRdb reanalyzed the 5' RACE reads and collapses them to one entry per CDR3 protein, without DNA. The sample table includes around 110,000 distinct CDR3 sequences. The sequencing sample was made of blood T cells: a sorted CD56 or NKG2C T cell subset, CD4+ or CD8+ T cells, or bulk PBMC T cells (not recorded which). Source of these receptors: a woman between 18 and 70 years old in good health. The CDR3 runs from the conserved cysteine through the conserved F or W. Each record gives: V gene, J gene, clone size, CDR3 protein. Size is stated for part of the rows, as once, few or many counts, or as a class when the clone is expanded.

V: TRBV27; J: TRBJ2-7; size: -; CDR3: CARGRQGKFFCEQYF
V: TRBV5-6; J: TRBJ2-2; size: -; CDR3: CASSSAPIGELFF
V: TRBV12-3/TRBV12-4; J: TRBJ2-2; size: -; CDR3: CASNQYTGELFF
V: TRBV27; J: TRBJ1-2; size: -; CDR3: CASRPGQVYGYTF
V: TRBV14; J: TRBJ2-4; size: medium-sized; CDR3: CASSPSNSVQYF
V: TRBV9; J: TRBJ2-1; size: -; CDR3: CASGGRRSYNEQFF
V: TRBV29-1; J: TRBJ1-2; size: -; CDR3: CSVVMGTFYGYTF
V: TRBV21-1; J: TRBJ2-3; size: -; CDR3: CASSKEELAGITDTQYF
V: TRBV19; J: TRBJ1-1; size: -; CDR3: CASSAGQGAWTEAFF
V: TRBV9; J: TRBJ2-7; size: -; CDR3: CASSVDGLAEISSYEQYF
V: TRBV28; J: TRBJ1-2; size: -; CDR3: CASSSLPGQGNYGYTF
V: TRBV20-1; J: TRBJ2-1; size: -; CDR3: CSARGEREVYEQFF
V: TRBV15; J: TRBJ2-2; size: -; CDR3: CATSSGRQLLSPNTGELFF
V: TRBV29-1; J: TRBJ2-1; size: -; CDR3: CSGYGGARSHNEQFF
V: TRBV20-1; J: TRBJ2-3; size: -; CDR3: CTPPKNPSTDTQYF
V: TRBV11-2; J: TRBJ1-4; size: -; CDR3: CASSPPDVLNEKLFF
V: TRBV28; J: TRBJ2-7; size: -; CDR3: CASSLYVYEQYF
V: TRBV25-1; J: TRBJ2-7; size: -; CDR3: CASSEYGYDQYF
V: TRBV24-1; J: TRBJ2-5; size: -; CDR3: CATSPGAGETQYF
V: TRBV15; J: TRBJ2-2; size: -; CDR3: CATSRGGELFF
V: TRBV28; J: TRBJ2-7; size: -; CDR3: CASNQVGGPTYEQYF
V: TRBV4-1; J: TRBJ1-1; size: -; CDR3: CASSQQTGENTEAFF
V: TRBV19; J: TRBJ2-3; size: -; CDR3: CASSPLGSGTGDTQYF
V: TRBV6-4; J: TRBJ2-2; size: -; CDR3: CASSDLATGELFF
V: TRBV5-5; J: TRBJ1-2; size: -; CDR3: CASRLSVGRQPQGYGYTF
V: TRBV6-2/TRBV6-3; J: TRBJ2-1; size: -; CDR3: CASSTPDRGLNEQFF
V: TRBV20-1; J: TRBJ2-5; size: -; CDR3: CSATRDGQETQYF
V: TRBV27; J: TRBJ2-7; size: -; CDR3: CASSLGLKNEQYF